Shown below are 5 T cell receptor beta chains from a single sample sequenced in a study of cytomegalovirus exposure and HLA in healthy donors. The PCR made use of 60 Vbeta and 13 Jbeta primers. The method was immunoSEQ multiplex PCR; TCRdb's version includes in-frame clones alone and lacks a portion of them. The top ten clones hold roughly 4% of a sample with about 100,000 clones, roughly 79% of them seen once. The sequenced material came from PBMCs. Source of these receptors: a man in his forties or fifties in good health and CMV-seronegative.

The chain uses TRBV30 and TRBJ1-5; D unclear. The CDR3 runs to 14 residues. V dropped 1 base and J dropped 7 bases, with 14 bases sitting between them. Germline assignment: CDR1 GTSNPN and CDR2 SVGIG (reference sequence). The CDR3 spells CAWSAGSPLQPQHF. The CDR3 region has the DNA TGTGCCTGGAGTGCCGGGTCACCCTTACAGCCCCAGCATTTT.

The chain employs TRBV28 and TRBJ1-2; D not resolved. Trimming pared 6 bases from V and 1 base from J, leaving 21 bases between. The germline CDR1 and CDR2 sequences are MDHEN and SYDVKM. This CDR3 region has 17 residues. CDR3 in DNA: TGTGCCAGCAGCTCAGAGGGCCTCATTCTAGATAACTATGGCTACACCTTC. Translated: CASSSEGLILDNYGYTF.

The CDR3 loop is CASSRGENTEAFF. CDR3 sequence (DNA): TGTGCCAGCAGTCGCGGAGAGAACACTGAAGCTTTCTTT. V is TRBV6-5 and J is TRBJ1-1; no definite D call. The CDR3 runs 13 residues. Germline V CDR1 and CDR2: MNHEY, SVGAGI. Trimming left V 5 bases short and J 1 base short, with 8 bases between.

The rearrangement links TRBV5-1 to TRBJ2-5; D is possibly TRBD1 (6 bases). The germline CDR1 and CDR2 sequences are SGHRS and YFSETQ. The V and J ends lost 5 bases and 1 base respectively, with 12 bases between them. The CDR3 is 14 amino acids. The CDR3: CASSRSGVQETQYF. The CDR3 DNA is TGCGCCAGCAGTCGGTCAGGGGTCCAAGAGACCCAGTACTTC.

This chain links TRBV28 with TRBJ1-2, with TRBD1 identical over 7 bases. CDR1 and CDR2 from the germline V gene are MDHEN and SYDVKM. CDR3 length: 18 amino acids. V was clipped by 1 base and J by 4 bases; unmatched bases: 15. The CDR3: CASSLSDRHRQGTYGYTF. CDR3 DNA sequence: TGTGCCAGCAGTTTATCCGATAGACATAGACAGGGTACCTATGGCTACACCTTC.